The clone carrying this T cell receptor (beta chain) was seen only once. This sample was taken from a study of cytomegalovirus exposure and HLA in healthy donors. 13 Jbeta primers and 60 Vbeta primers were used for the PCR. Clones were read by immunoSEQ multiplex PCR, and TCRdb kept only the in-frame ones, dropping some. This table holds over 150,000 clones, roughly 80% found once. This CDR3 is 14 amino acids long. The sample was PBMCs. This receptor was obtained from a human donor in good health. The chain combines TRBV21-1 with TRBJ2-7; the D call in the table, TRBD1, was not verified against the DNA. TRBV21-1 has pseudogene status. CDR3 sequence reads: CASSPGQSSYEQYF. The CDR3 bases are TGTGCCAGCAGTCCGGGACAGAGCTCCTACGAGCAGTACTTC.